Detailed here is one TCR beta chain. The data are from a study of control samples from healthy donors and cancer patients. The data were produced by immunoSEQ multiplex PCR, yet TCRdb's version contains in-frame clones alone and is incomplete. The repertoire holds some 98,000 clones, approximately 84% seen once, with 38% in the top ten. The germline CDR1 and CDR2 sequences are SEHNR and FQNEAQ (reference sequence). This CDR3 spans 14 amino acids. Trimming took 8 bases from V and 6 from J, leaving 17 bases between them. V gene TRBV7-9 combines with J gene TRBJ2-1; D is undetermined. This sequence was found in a man between 65 and 80 years old with lung cancer. The sample consisted of PBMCs. The CDR3 here is CASGYRVTGNEQFF. The CDR3 DNA sequence: TGTGCCAGCGGATACCGGGTGACGGGCAATGAGCAGTTCTTC.